This entry concerns a single TCR beta chain. The antigen it binds to is not known. No much larger clone is present one base from it, and per-base qualities are unavailable. This entry belongs to a study of T cells in Graves' hyperthyroidism and ophthalmopathy (dated by TCRdb to between 2018 and 2021). Concerning the study at large: Peripheral blood samples were taken at initial diagnosis, before any treatment was given. TCR V-J signatures able to tell the groups apart were searched for in a discovery cohort of approximately 95 patients, of whom roughly 42 had Graves' ophthalmopathy and some 60 had stable Graves' hyperthyroidism. An independent validation cohort of some 18 hyperthyroidism patients and some 15 patients who later progressed to ophthalmopathy tested prospective prediction of ophthalmopathy. The roughly 94 discovery patients were randomly split 7:3 into training and test sets. In about 6 Graves' hyperthyroidism patients, the study also compared T-cell repertoires from thyroid tissue with T-cell repertoires from blood. After sampling, hyperthyroidism patients received methimazole starting at 30 mg daily, and ophthalmopathy patients received high-dose intravenous methylprednisolone. According to the paper, TCR Vbeta CDR3 sequencing was carried out on 120 to 150 peripheral blood samples, which came from fewer than 50 ophthalmopathy, approximately 78 hyperthyroidism and roughly 17 progressor patients.

Graves' hyperthyroidism was defined as stable when no progression to ophthalmopathy occurred over 18 months of follow-up. Hyperthyroidism patients were newly diagnosed, had a disease duration of under 2 months, and were aged 18 to 65 years. Exclusion was applied to patients with uncontrolled infections, other autoimmune diseases, pregnancy or lactation. Diagnoses were based on clinical symptoms, serum thyroxine and TRAb, thyroid ultrasound and orbital computed tomography. PBMCs were separated from approximately 9.9 ml of fresh peripheral blood using Ficoll-Paque density gradient centrifugation. Total RNA was extracted using Trizol reagent, and RNA quality was assessed on an Agilent 2100 Bioanalyzer. Via the germline V gene, CDR1 is MGHDK and CDR2 SYGVNS. Reading from cysteine to phenylalanine, the CDR3 counts 13 amino acids. Here the CDR3 DNA is all that survives: 39 bases in frame from base 1. Trimming at the junction amounts to 1 base on V and 5 bases on J, and the germline ends lie 9 bases apart.

The full study reports these points: No statistical method was used to set the sample size in advance, and investigators knew the group allocation. Most expanded thyroid clonotypes (frequency above 0.001) were also detected in blood, suggesting blood repertoires may reflect thyroid immune responses. A 13 V-J signature model separated ophthalmopathy from stable hyperthyroidism, with nearly 90% sensitivity and 81.08% specificity in cross-validation and 80%/75% in testing. In validation, progression to ophthalmopathy was predicted by the model with 70.59% sensitivity and around 75% specificity, a median of approximately 6.5 months before onset.

TCR beta CDR3 regions were amplified from RNA transcripts. A first-round RT-PCR of the TCR CDR3 used the HTBI primer set with the Qiagen OneStep RT-PCR kit. The libraries were constructed in a second round of multiplex PCR and then size-selected and purified. Libraries were sequenced paired-end with 100 bp reads on an Illumina HiSeq2000. From the authors' description of their analysis: SOAPnuke was used to process the raw data, throwing out any read that contained adapters or uncalled bases, had a mean Phred below 15, or lacked an exact constant-primer or identifier match. High-quality paired reads were merged using COPE v1.2.5, and each unique nucleotide sequence was defined as a clonotype. MiTCR v1.1 was used to align clonotypes to the IMGT TRBV, TRBD and TRBJ reference segments. Analysis was restricted to V-J combinations with a frequency above 0.0001, which covered roughly 99% of repertoires. The TCS score was defined as the ratio of F50 (clonal expansion) to E x V (chaos), calculated using BLOSUM62-based TCRdist between CDR3 peptides within each V-J. Welch's t-statistics and random forest reduced approximately 520 V-J features to fewer than 15, which were used in a naive Bayes classifier (R e1071). TCRdb cleaned the public reads at Q25 with fastp, built clones with MiXCR and kept in-frame beta chains. One record per CDR3 amino acid sequence lists the most common genes and DNA. The V and J calls follow TCRdb's processing rather than the paper's. This sample is represented by roughly 380,000 distinct CDR3 sequences; roughly 13% of them were singletons. The ten largest account for approximately 9.9% of the sample.

The sequencing sample was made of blood. The chain uses TRBV25-1 and TRBJ2-7, with a tentative D gene TRBD2 over 5 matching bases. The source of this sequence is an older woman with Graves' hyperthyroidism. The DNA sequence is as follows: TGTGCCAGCAGTGAATGGTCGGGGAACGAGCAGTACTTC. Its amino acids are CASSEWSGNEQYF.